Shown below are 25 T cell receptor beta chains from a single sample sequenced in a study of OX40 agonist ivuxolimab in advanced cancers. Only in-frame clones appear in the TCRdb table, and some are missing; sequencing was by immunoSEQ multiplex PCR. The table has 55,000 to 80,000 clones, 85% to 90% seen once. This sample comprised CD4+ or CD8+ T cells sorted from blood, obtained in a trial of the OX40 agonist ivuxolimab. The source of these receptors is an adult with an advanced solid tumor such as melanoma, head and neck, liver or kidney cancer.

This chain connects TRBV18 to TRBJ2-1; possibly TRBD1 or TRBD2 for D (6 bases each). Germline V gene data show CDR1 as KGHSH and CDR2 as LQKENI. This CDR3 comprises 15 residues. V was pared by 8 bases and J by 1 base, with 15 bases between. In nucleotides, the CDR3 is TGTGCCAGCACCATACAGGGACTTTCCTACAATGAGCAGTTCTTC. Protein: CASTIQGLSYNEQFF.

CDR3 DNA: TGTGCCAGCAGCCCACAGGGTGCCTACGAGCAGTACTTC. Protein: CASSPQGAYEQYF. This sequence joins TRBV7-9 and TRBJ2-7, with D possibly matching TRBD1 (6 bases). Trimming took off 5 bases at V and 2 bases at J, with 10 bases between the two ends. CDR3 size: 13 residues. Germline-derived CDR1 and CDR2 are SEHNR and FQNEAQ (reference sequence).

This clone has a handful of counts. V and J are TRBV2 and TRBJ2-3; D is unclear. This CDR3 has 11 amino acids. CDR1 and CDR2 from the germline V gene are SNHLY and FYNNEI. V lost 8 bases to trimming and J lost 2 bases, with 5 bases between them. The CDR3 is CASLYTDTQYF. As DNA, the CDR3 is TGTGCCAGCCTCTACACAGATACGCAGTATTTT.

This rearrangement joins TRBV6-5 to TRBJ2-1, with 9 positions matching TRBD2. The CDR3 length is 16 residues. The germline gives CDR1 MNHEY, CDR2 SVGAGI. Trimming took 0 bases from V and 6 from J; bases not matched to a gene: 6. The CDR3 loop is CASSYSRGRVVNEQFF. CDR3 nucleotide sequence: TGTGCCAGCAGTTACTCTCGCGGGAGGGTCGTCAATGAGCAGTTCTTC.

This sequence joins TRBV5-4 and TRBJ2-7; TRBD1 or TRBD2 may be the D gene (6 bases each). The CDR3 has 13 residues. The germline gives CDR1 SGHNT, CDR2 YYREEE (reference sequence). V lost 5 bases and J 2 bases, leaving 11 bases between the germline ends. CDR3 nucleotides: TGTGCCAGCAGTGGGGGGCACACCTACGAGCAGTACTTC. Translated: CASSGGHTYEQYF.

J is TRBJ2-7 and V is TRBV9, with 10 bases identical to TRBD2. CDR1 and CDR2 from the germline V gene are SGDLS and YYNGEE. This CDR3 has 14 residues. V trimming: 0 bases; J trimming: 8 bases; junction bases outside the gene matches: 5. The CDR3 reads CASSVALAGYKQYF. DNA for the CDR3: TGTGCCAGCAGCGTAGCACTAGCGGGATATAAGCAGTACTTC.

The chain recombines TRBV11-2 with TRBJ2-3, with 7 positions matching TRBD2. There are 16 residues in the CDR3. CDR1 is SGHAT and CDR2 is FQNNGV in the germline V gene. J was trimmed by 5 bases and V by 3 bases; bases with no gene match: 11. CDR3 loop: CASSFHPSGAGDTQYF. The CDR3 bases are TGTGCCAGCAGCTTCCATCCTAGCGGAGCCGGAGATACGCAGTATTTT.

The CDR3 region is CSVEGGKGANVLTF. CDR3 coding DNA: TGCAGCGTTGAAGGAGGGAAGGGGGCCAACGTCCTGACTTTC. The gene calls are TRBV29-1 and TRBJ2-6; the D gene is possibly TRBD2 (5 bases). V was pared by 1 base and J by 4 bases, with 8 bases between. Looked up from germline, CDR1 is SQVTM and CDR2 is ANQGSEA. The CDR3 contains 14 residues.

This clone was recorded a few times. V is TRBV10-3 and J is TRBJ1-2, with D perhaps matching TRBD1 (6 bases). In germline, CDR1 is ENHRY, CDR2 SYGVKD. The CDR3 sequence is 12 residues long. V was cut by 10 bases and J by 0 bases, with 9 bases left in between. In DNA, the CDR3 is TGTGCCACCTGGACAGCTAACTATGGCTACACCTTC. It encodes CATWTANYGYTF.

The rearrangement joins TRBV7-9 to TRBJ2-3; TRBD1 or TRBD2 may be the D gene (5 bases each). V lost 11 bases and J lost 5, with 11 bases in between. Germline CDR1 and CDR2: SEHNR and FQNEAQ (reference sequence). CDR3 length: 11 residues. The CDR3 region has the DNA TGTGCCGCTAGAGGGGAAGATACGCAGTATTTT. It encodes CAARGEDTQYF.

The CDR3 DNA follows: TGTGCCAGCTCACCAGGAGGAGGCACAGATACGCAGTATTTT. Its translation: CASSPGGGTDTQYF. This chain uses TRBV18 with TRBJ2-3, with D tentatively TRBD2 (5 bases). The CDR3 is made up of 14 amino acids. The V and J ends lost 2 bases and 1 base respectively, with 7 bases between them. Per germline, CDR1 KGHSH and CDR2 LQKENI.

V is TRBV7-9 and J is TRBJ1-2; 8 nucleotides align to TRBD1. This CDR3 has 14 amino acids. Per the germline V gene, CDR1 is SEHNR and CDR2 is FQNEAQ (reference sequence). Losses at the gene ends were 4 bases for V and 6 bases for J; bases not matched to a gene: 7. CDR3 sequence reads: CASSYGQGGNGYTF. CDR3 in DNA: TGTGCCAGCAGCTACGGACAGGGAGGAAATGGCTACACCTTC.

On this clone itself: Other DNA sequences in the sample encode the same CDR3. The chain uses TRBV27 and TRBJ1-2; the match to TRBD1 covers 9 bases. V shed 8 bases and J 8 bases; nucleotides not matched to a gene: 9. CDR1 and CDR2 from the germline V gene are MNHEY and SMNVEV (reference sequence). The CDR3 loop spans 13 amino acids. The CDR3 sequence is CASRRDRVGGYTF. Here the CDR3 DNA reads TGTGCCAGCCGTCGGGACAGGGTGGGGGGCTACACCTTC.

This rearrangement joins TRBV28 to TRBJ1-4; 9 bases map to TRBD1. Germline lookup yields CDR1 MDHEN and CDR2 SYDVKM. The CDR3 is 15 residues long. After removal of 5 bases from V and 7 bases from J, the junction contained 8 bases not matched to a gene. CDR3 bases: TGTGCCAGCAGTGCCCAGACAGGGGGGAGTGAAAAACTGTTTTTT. Protein sequence: CASSAQTGGSEKLFF. The full variable domain, completed using reference TRBV28 and TRBJ1-4, is DVKVTQSSRYLVKRTGEKVFLECVQDMDHENMFWYRQDPGLGLRLIYFSYDVKMKEKGDIPEGYSVSREKKERFSLILESASTNQTSMYLCASSAQTGGSEKLFFGSGTQLSVL.

This chain uses TRBV2 with TRBJ1-5; TRBD1 aligns across 7 bases. With 6 bases clipped from V and 6 bases from J, the junction kept 11 bases outside the gene matches. The CDR3 runs 15 residues. Germline loops: CDR1 SNHLY, CDR2 FYNNEI. The DNA for the CDR3 is TGTGCCAGCAGGGGGACAGACTTCGTAAGTCAGCCCCAGCATTTT. It specifies CASRGTDFVSQPQHF.

The chain is built from TRBV28 and TRBJ2-1; TRBD1 matches at 7 bases. With V trimmed by 3 bases and J by 6 bases, 14 bases remained unmatched. Germline V gives CDR1 MDHEN, CDR2 SYDVKM. The CDR3 runs to 17 residues. CDR3 sequence reads: CASSFKTGWDDFNEQFF. The CDR3 DNA sequence: TGTGCCAGCAGTTTCAAGACAGGGTGGGACGATTTCAATGAGCAGTTCTTC. Full variable domain (remainder filled in from reference TRBV28 and TRBJ2-1): DVKVTQSSRYLVKRTGEKVFLECVQDMDHENMFWYRQDPGLGLRLIYFSYDVKMKEKGDIPEGYSVSREKKERFSLILESASTNQTSMYLCASSFKTGWDDFNEQFFGPGTRLTVL.

This clone was counted a single time. CDR3 protein: CASRIGGEGQPQHF. CDR3 DNA: TGTGCCAGCAGAATAGGGGGGGAGGGTCAGCCCCAGCATTTT. The chain uses TRBV2 and TRBJ1-5; maybe TRBD1 (6 bases). This CDR3 is built from 14 residues. V was cut by 6 bases and J by 6 bases, with 15 bases left in between. CDR1 is SNHLY, CDR2 FYNNEI, per germline.

This clone has only a few counts. The chain links TRBV5-6 to TRBJ2-5, with D tentatively TRBD1 (6 bases). The germline V and J ends were trimmed by 1 base and 1 base, with 8 bases remaining between them. The germline CDR1 and CDR2 sequences are SGHDT and YYEEEE. This CDR3 is built from 14 residues. The CDR3 sequence is CASSLRDTQETQYF. The CDR3 nucleotides are TGTGCCAGCAGCTTGCGGGACACCCAAGAGACCCAGTACTTC.

The V call is TRBV25-1, the J call TRBJ1-5; D not certain. The length of the CDR3 is 13 residues. V was clipped by 4 bases and J by 3 bases, with 7 bases between them. Per the germline V gene, CDR1 is MGHDK and CDR2 is SYGVNS. The CDR3 DNA follows: TGTGCCAGCAGTGTAGCGTTCAATCAGCCCCAGCATTTT. Translation: CASSVAFNQPQHF.

V usage is TRBV21-1 and J usage is TRBJ2-1. TRBV21-1 is a documented pseudogene. The CDR3 contains 17 residues. CDR3 nucleotides: TGTGCCAGCAGCAAAGGGGGACGGAAGAGCTCCTACAATGAGCAGTTCTTC. Its protein is CASSKGGRKSSYNEQFF.

For this clone: A read error may produce the germline difference seen at one junction end. Other DNA sequences within the sample encode an identical CDR3. This chain connects TRBV6-5 to TRBJ1-2; no clear D gene. The CDR3 consists of 15 residues. Germline V lookup: CDR1 MNHEY, CDR2 SVGAGI. CDR3 bases: TGTGCCAGCAGCTACTCGGGCAGTATTAACTATGGCTACACCTTC. Amino acids: CASSYSGSINYGYTF.

This clone has just one count. This chain joins TRBV5-1 and TRBJ2-7; D might be TRBD1 (6 bases). The CDR3 has 13 residues. Per germline, CDR1 SGHRS and CDR2 YFSETQ. V lost 4 bases, J lost 3 bases, and 11 bases lay in between. The CDR3 DNA reads TGCGCCAGCAGCCTACAGGACAGCTACGAGCAGTACTTC. This sequence encodes CASSLQDSYEQYF.

The V gene is TRBV4-2, the J gene TRBJ2-2; 9 bases agree with TRBD2. J was trimmed by 4 bases and V by 2 bases; bases with no gene match: 8. CDR1 and CDR2 (germline): LGHNA, YNFKEQ. This CDR3 spans 17 amino acids. CDR3 nucleotides: TGTGCCAGCAGCCAAACTAGCGGGTGGCCGGGCACCGGGGAGCTGTTTTTT. As protein: CASSQTSGWPGTGELFF.

This rearrangement joins TRBV14 to TRBJ2-7; maybe TRBD1 (5 bases). Germline-derived CDR1 and CDR2 are SGHDN and FVKESK. There are 12 residues in the CDR3. Here the CDR3 reads CAVQGAVYEQYF. Here the CDR3 DNA reads TGTGCTGTGCAAGGGGCGGTCTACGAGCAGTACTTC. The full variable domain, its missing parts supplied by reference TRBV14 and TRBJ2-7, is EAGVTQFPSHSVIEKGQTVTLRCDPISGHDNLYWYRRVMGKEIKFLLHFVKESKQDESGMPNNRFLAERTGGTYSTLKVQPAELEDSGVYFCAVQGAVYEQYFGPGTRLTVT.

This clone showed up just a few times. V and J are TRBV10-3 and TRBJ2-5; no reliable D call. Trimming stripped 4 bases from V and 4 bases from J, with 7 bases between. The CDR3 is made up of 12 amino acids. CDR1 and CDR2 from the germline V gene are ENHRY and SYGVKD. The CDR3: CAISGFSETQYF. CDR3 sequence (DNA): TGTGCCATCAGTGGGTTTTCAGAGACCCAGTACTTC.